Listed here is a single T cell receptor (beta chain). Its antigen is unknown. PCR primers comprised 60 Vbeta and 13 Jbeta primers. Assay: immunoSEQ multiplex PCR; the TCRdb copy retains only in-frame clones and omits some. This sample has around 210,000 clones; around 83% occur once, and the top ten carry around 0.22%. V lost 0 bases and J lost 6, with 9 bases in between. This CDR3 has 14 amino acids. The germline gives CDR1 SEHNR, CDR2 FQNEAQ (reference sequence). These data originate in a study of cytomegalovirus exposure and HLA in healthy donors. Overall study findings and caveats: It emerged from a later analysis that several of the most significant clusters appeared to be linked to common viral pathogens. The study designated about 180 TCR beta chains cytomegalovirus-associated.

The chain links TRBV7-9 to TRBJ2-1; D perhaps matches TRBD1 (5 bases). The receptor's source is a girl aged 2 to 10 in good health and CMV-seronegative. The sequenced material came from PBMCs. In DNA form, the CDR3 reads TGTGCCAGCAGCTTAGCCGGTCAGGGCAATGAGCAGTTCTTC. Its protein product is CASSLAGQGNEQFF.